Listed below are T cell receptor beta chains from one sample, sequenced in a study of T cells in Graves' hyperthyroidism and ophthalmopathy. TCRdb reprocessed the multiplex PCR reads with MiXCR, giving one entry per CDR3 protein. The data show fewer than 850,000 distinct CDR3 sequences, with roughly a sixth seen just once and 15% to 19% held by the top ten. The specimen was blood. These receptors were taken from a middle-aged man with Graves' hyperthyroidism. The CDR3 runs from the conserved cysteine through the conserved F or W. Fields, in order: CDR3 protein, CDR3 DNA, J gene, clone size, V gene, D gene. D genes are given only for firm matches. Clone size, where shown, is once, few, many, or a class for clones that have expanded.

CDR3aa: CSVTDRVDSPLHF; CDR3nt: TGCAGCGTAACGGACAGGGTAGATTCACCCCTCCACTTT; j_gene: TRBJ1-6; abundance: few; v_gene: TRBV29-1; d_gene: TRBD1
CDR3aa: CASSDRGFYEQYF; CDR3nt: TGTGCCAGCAGTGATCGGGGGTTCTACGAGCAGTACTTC; j_gene: TRBJ2-7; abundance: many; v_gene: TRBV2; d_gene: NA
CDR3aa: CASSGTRGAREQYF; CDR3nt: TGTGCCAGCAGCGGGACGAGGGGGGCCCGGGAGCAGTACTTC; j_gene: TRBJ2-7; abundance: few; v_gene: TRBV11-2; d_gene: NA
CDR3aa: CASSLETGPFSYEQYF; CDR3nt: TGCGCCAGCAGCTTGGAGACAGGACCTTTCTCCTACGAGCAGTACTTC; j_gene: TRBJ2-7; abundance: few; v_gene: TRBV5-1; d_gene: NA
CDR3aa: CASSPRTSGRNEQFF; CDR3nt: TGTGCCAGCAGTCCGAGGACTAGCGGGAGGAATGAGCAGTTCTTC; j_gene: TRBJ2-1; abundance: many; v_gene: TRBV27; d_gene: TRBD2
CDR3aa: CATSRRGNQPQHF; CDR3nt: TGTGCCACCAGTCGGAGAGGCAATCAGCCCCAGCATTTT; j_gene: TRBJ1-5; abundance: many; v_gene: TRBV24-1; d_gene: NA
CDR3aa: CASSLGTIPEAFF; CDR3nt: TGCGCCAGCAGCTTGGGTACCATCCCAGAAGCTTTCTTT; j_gene: TRBJ1-1; abundance: few; v_gene: TRBV5-1; d_gene: NA
CDR3aa: CATSERPNYGYTF; CDR3nt: TGTGCCACCAGTGAGAGACCCAACTATGGCTACACCTTC; j_gene: TRBJ1-2; abundance: NA; v_gene: TRBV24-1; d_gene: NA
CDR3aa: CASSFGTGSLYSNQPQHF; CDR3nt: TGTGCCAGCAGTTTTGGGACAGGGAGCCTTTATAGCAATCAGCCCCAGCATTTT; j_gene: TRBJ1-5; abundance: many; v_gene: TRBV6-1; d_gene: TRBD1
CDR3aa: CATSDTGRQETQYF; CDR3nt: TGTGCCACCAGTGATACGGGGCGCCAAGAGACCCAGTACTTC; j_gene: TRBJ2-5; abundance: NA; v_gene: TRBV24-1; d_gene: NA